The rows below give T cell receptor beta chains drawn from one sample of a study of a mutant IDH1 vaccine in newly diagnosed glioma. Profiling relied on immunoSEQ multiplex PCR, and the TCRdb table lists in-frame clones only, not all of them. The profile shows 70,000 to 100,000 clones, almost 85% of them singletons. This specimen was PBMCs, taken from a glioma patient treated with radiotherapy, temozolomide or both. Every receptor here comes from a man aged 35-49 years with glioma. Some clones in this sample may be carry-over from other donors' samples. Each CDR3 is given with its conserved first and last residue. A D gene is named only where the DNA matches it firmly. Size is stated for part of the rows, as once, few or many counts, or as a class when the clone is expanded.

d_call j_call clone_size v_call cdr3_nt cdr3_aa
TRBD2 TRBJ2-7 few TRBV7-2 TGTGCCAGCAGCTTAGAAGCGGGGGGCTACTACGAGCAGTACTTC CASSLEAGGYYEQYF
. TRBJ1-5 . TRBV19 TGTGCCAGTAGTATAGGGGCAGGGGTCTTTAATCAGCCCCAGCATTTT CASSIGAGVFNQPQHF
TRBD1 TRBJ1-2 once TRBV6-1 TGTGCCAGCCGCTTGGGAGGGGGCACCTCCTATGGCTACACCTTC CASRLGGGTSYGYTF
TRBD1 TRBJ2-7 . TRBV4-1 TGCGCCAGCAGCCAAGACGCCCCTACAGGGGTCAGCTCCTACGAGCAGTACTTC CASSQDAPTGVSSYEQYF
TRBD1 TRBJ1-3 . TRBV4-1 TGCGCCAGCAGTCCCAAACAGGGGGCTGATGGTGGAAACACCATATATTTT CASSPKQGADGGNTIYF
TRBD1 TRBJ2-7 few TRBV5-1 TGCGCCAGCAGCTACAGGGGGCCCACCTACGAGCAGTACTTC CASSYRGPTYEQYF
. TRBJ1-5 few TRBV6-5 TGTGCCAGCAGACCAAGGGCCAATCAGCCCCAGCATTTT CASRPRANQPQHF
. TRBJ2-5 . TRBV19 TGTGCCAGTAGTGGAGGGGGGAACCAAGAGACCCAGTACTTC CASSGGGNQETQYF
. TRBJ2-3 . TRBV30 TGTGCCTGGACCCTAAGCGCAGATACGCAGTATTTT CAWTLSADTQYF
TRBD1 TRBJ1-6 . TRBV7-9 TGTGCCAGCACCCTCGACAGGGTTGGTTCACCCCTCCACTTT CASTLDRVGSPLHF
. TRBJ2-7 . TRBV7-9 TGTGCCAGCAGCTTGTCGAGAGCCCGCTCCTACGAGCAGTACTTC CASSLSRARSYEQYF
. TRBJ2-7 . TRBV5-8 TGTGCCAGCAGCCGGCTGGGGTACTTC CASSRLGYF
. TRBJ2-2 medium-sized TRBV2 TGTGCCAGCCAAACGGATTACACCGGGGAGCTGTTTTTT CASQTDYTGELFF
. TRBJ1-6 . TRBV30 TGTGCCTGGAGGGGGGGGTTAGTGCATTCACCCCTCCACTTT CAWRGGLVHSPLHF
. TRBJ2-6 . TRBV10-3 TGTGCCATCAGGGACTTGGGCTCTGGGGCCAACGTCCTGACTTTC CAIRDLGSGANVLTF
TRBD1 TRBJ1-4 . TRBV30 TGTGCCTGGAATTCACTAGGGGGCGAAAAACTGTTTTTT CAWNSLGGEKLFF
TRBD1 TRBJ1-5 . TRBV19 TGTGCCAGTAGTATGTGGACAGGGGGAAGCAATCAGCCCCAGCATTTT CASSMWTGGSNQPQHF
. TRBJ1-2 once TRBV2 TGTGCCAGCAGGCTCTCTAACTATGGCTACACCTTC CASRLSNYGYTF
. TRBJ2-2 . TRBV12-5 TGTGCTAGTGGTTTGGTTAGCCATGGCACCGGGGAGCTGTTTTTT CASGLVSHGTGELFF
. TRBJ2-5 . TRBV6-6 TGTGCCAGCAGTTACCGCGCAGAGACCCAGTACTTC CASSYRAETQYF
TRBD1 TRBJ1-3 few TRBV10-1 TGCGCCAGGGTTTACGACAGGGAAGTATGCTCTGGAAACACCATATATTTT CARVYDREVCSGNTIYF
TRBD2 TRBJ2-7 . TRBV2 TGTGCCAGCAGTGAAAGCCTAGCGGGGGACTCCTACGAGCAGTACTTC CASSESLAGDSYEQYF
TRBD1 TRBJ2-7 . TRBV5-1 TGCGCCAGCAGCCCCACAGGGACAGGCTCTACCTACGAGCAGTACTTC CASSPTGTGSTYEQYF
. TRBJ2-5 . TRBV14 TGTGCCAGCAGCCAGGGGATACAAGAGACCCAGTACTTC CASSQGIQETQYF
. TRBJ1-5 . TRBV2 TGTGCCAGCAATGAAAACGGTGGCAATCAGCCCCAGCATTTT CASNENGGNQPQHF
TRBD1 TRBJ1-6 . TRBV5-4 TGTGCCAGCAGGGGAGGGACAGCGAATTCACCCCTCCACTTT CASRGGTANSPLHF
. TRBJ1-1 . TRBV19 TGTGCCAGTAGTATAGACAGGCGGTTTGAGGGGCGGGCCTTT CASSIDRRFEGRAF
. TRBJ2-7 . TRBV5-1 TGCGCCAGCAGCTTGGAGGGTCATCCTGGGGACGAGCAGTACTTC CASSLEGHPGDEQYF
. TRBJ2-3 . TRBV18 TGTGCCAGCTCCTCATCCAGCATCGGCACAGATACGCAGTATTTT CASSSSSIGTDTQYF
. TRBJ2-6 . TRBV4-1 TGCGCCACCAACTCTGGGGCCAACGTCCTGACTTTC CATNSGANVLTF
. TRBJ2-1 . TRBV4-1 TGCGCCAGCAGCCAAACGGGCGACTACTACTACAATGAGCAGTTCTTC CASSQTGDYYYNEQFF
. TRBJ1-5 . TRBV6-6 TGTGCCAGCAGTTACCGCGTCGCAGGCAATCAGCCCCAGCATTTT CASSYRVAGNQPQHF
. TRBJ2-5 . TRBV29-1 TGCAGCGTTGAAGGGACCCAAGAGACCCAGTACTTC CSVEGTQETQYF
. TRBJ1-6 few TRBV7-8 TGTGCCAGCAGCTTAGCGCGTCCCTCACCCCTCCACTTT CASSLARPSPLHF
. TRBJ2-7 . TRBV4-1 TGCGCCAGCAGCCAAGTTTTTCTGGGGGCAGTCTACGAGCAGTACTTC CASSQVFLGAVYEQYF
. TRBJ2-2 . TRBV2 TGTGCCAGCAGTGTGGAGGGGCGCAATACCGGGGAGCTGTTTTTT CASSVEGRNTGELFF
. TRBJ2-1 . TRBV2 TGTGCCAGCAAACCGAGCTCCTACAATGAGCAGTTCTTC CASKPSSYNEQFF
. TRBJ1-1 few TRBV5-5 TGTGCCAGCAGCTTGGCGGGAGGAAAGGACTCTTTCTTT CASSLAGGKDSFF
. TRBJ2-2 few TRBV7-6 TGTGCCAGCAGCTTAGGGGCCTGGGTGGGGAACACCGGGGAGCTGTTTTTT CASSLGAWVGNTGELFF
. TRBJ2-5 . TRBV7-8 TGTGCCAGCAGCTTAGAGCTCATAGAGACCCAGTACTTC CASSLELIETQYF
TRBD2 TRBJ2-7 . TRBV5-1 TGCGCCAGCAGCCAAGGGGGGACTAGCGGGGGATTGTCCTACGAGCAGTACTTC CASSQGGTSGGLSYEQYF
. TRBJ2-3 . TRBV19 TGTGCCAGTAGCCAGGAGGGAAATACGCAGTATTTT CASSQEGNTQYF
. TRBJ1-2 . TRBV29-1 TGCAGCGTCTCTACCTCTGGCTTAGCCTATGGCTACACCTTC CSVSTSGLAYGYTF
. TRBJ1-2 . TRBV5-4 TGTGCCAGCAGCGCTAGGCGGGAGAGCTATGGCTACACCTTC CASSARRESYGYTF
. TRBJ1-5 once TRBV2 TGTGCCAGCAGTCACGACACCAAGAGCTATCAGCCCCAGCATTTT CASSHDTKSYQPQHF
. TRBJ1-3 once TRBV9 TGTGCCAGCAGCGTAGCTAGGGACTTTGCTGGAAACACCATATATTTT CASSVARDFAGNTIYF
. TRBJ1-3 . TRBV25-1 TGTGCCAGCAGTGAAGCGGTGGGAAACACCATATATTTT CASSEAVGNTIYF
TRBD1 TRBJ2-2 . TRBV9 TGTGCCAGCAGCGATACCGGGACAGGGAACACCGGGGAGCTGTTTTTT CASSDTGTGNTGELFF
. TRBJ1-1 . TRBV6-6 TGTGCCAGCAGTTACCCGGGGGAAGGGAGAGCTTTCTTT CASSYPGEGRAFF
. TRBJ2-2 . TRBV7-9 TGTGCCAGCAGCCGCCCAAGGGGCACCGGGGAGCTGTTTTTT CASSRPRGTGELFF
. TRBJ1-2 . TRBV30 TGTGCCCGAGGCCAGGGCGATGTGGTGAATTGGGGTGGCTACACCTTC CARGQGDVVNWGGYTF
. TRBJ1-3 few TRBV29-1 TGCAGCGGTGCGGGTGGTAGGGAAGGAAACACCATATATTTT CSGAGGREGNTIYF
. TRBJ1-1 . TRBV4-1 TGCGCCAGCAGCCAGGCGCCGATGGGGGGCCTGAACACTGAAGCTTTCTTT CASSQAPMGGLNTEAFF
. TRBJ1-5 . TRBV30 TGTGCCTGGAAGGAGGAGAACTTAGACAATCAGCCCCAGCATTTT CAWKEENLDNQPQHF